Given below is one T cell receptor (beta chain) in context. Its antigen is unknown. The source of the sample is a study of Ad26.COV2.S vaccination and SARS-CoV-2 variants. Treatment here: some 19 received Ad26.COV2.S at low or high dose, single or two shots; roughly five received placebo; per-sample allocation not given. Sample collection was performed on day 63 after the first vaccine or placebo injection. An adult aged 18-55 years in Boston served as the donor. The vaccine antigen was prefusion-stabilized Wuhan SARS-CoV-2 spike. Study outcomes and limitations: Reportedly, spike-specific CD8+ and CD4+ T cell responses achieved substantial breadth once vaccination had taken place. It was vaccine recipients, not placebo recipients, who had the higher spike-specific TCR breadth.

The germline V gene encodes CDR1 SGHRS and CDR2 YFSETQ. The junction had 6 bases not matched to a gene; V was cut back by 2 bases and J by 5 bases. The CDR3 has 14 residues. Method: immunoSEQ multiplex PCR; TCRdb's copy keeps in-frame clones and lacks some. The sample includes 450,000 to 550,000 clones, roughly nine tenths of them seen just once. This material consisted of peripheral blood, taken in a trial of Ad26.COV2.S vaccine versus placebo. This chain uses TRBV5-1 with TRBJ1-1, with 7 bases aligning to TRBD1. This clonotype was obtained from a person aged 18-65 years who received the Ad26.COV2.S COVID-19 vaccine or a placebo. Here the CDR3 DNA reads TGCGCCAGCAGCTTCCAGGGGGTTAGTACTGAAGCTTTCTTT. Protein: CASSFQGVSTEAFF.